The 20 T cell receptor beta chains reported below all come from one sample, sequenced in a study of shared clonotypes between healthy human individuals. Data came from immunoSEQ multiplex PCR; TCRdb stores just in-frame clones and leaves some out. Of about 2.2 million clones in the sample, around 95% were seen once. CD45RO-negative cells were positively selected for CCR7, leaving out terminally differentiated effector memory CD45RA+ cells. The sequenced sample was naive CD8+ T cells from PBMCs. Receptors originate from a man aged 18 to 29 in good health. Some clones in this sample may be carry-over from other donors' samples.

There are a few counts of this clone. This chain uses TRBV4-1 with TRBJ2-7, with D tentatively TRBD1 or TRBD2 (5 bases each). V lost 5 bases and J 6 bases, leaving 14 bases between the germline ends. This CDR3 has 13 residues. The germline V gene has CDR1 MGHRA and CDR2 YSYEKL. CDR3 amino acids: CASSSWGMGEQYF. In DNA, the CDR3 is TGCGCCAGCAGCTCTTGGGGGATGGGCGAGCAGTACTTC.

The J gene is TRBJ2-1, the V gene TRBV5-4; D tentatively fits TRBD1 or TRBD2 (7 bases each). Germline CDR1 is SGHNT and CDR2 is YYREEE (reference sequence). The V end was cut by 2 bases, the J end by 7 bases, with 19 bases between. The CDR3 has 16 residues. In DNA, the CDR3 is TGTGCCAGCAGCTTTCCGGGACGCCAGGGGGGGAATGAGCAGTTCTTC. Translated, it gives CASSFPGRQGGNEQFF.

The chain uses TRBV7-9 and TRBJ2-1; D is perhaps TRBD1 (5 bases). CDR1 is SEHNR and CDR2 is FQNEAQ in the germline V gene (reference sequence). This CDR3 has 16 residues. V lost 5 bases and J lost 8, with 22 bases in between. The CDR3 DNA sequence: TGTGCCAGCAGCGGATACCGCAGGGCTCTATCATATGAGCAGTTCTTC. This sequence encodes CASSGYRRALSYEQFF.

The V gene is TRBV4-2, the J gene TRBJ2-7; 10 positions match TRBD1. V trimming: 4 bases; J trimming: 3 bases; junction bases outside the gene matches: 6. This CDR3 is built from 15 residues. CDR1 and CDR2 (germline): LGHNA, YNFKEQ. CDR3 in DNA: TGTGCCAGCAGCCCCGGGACAGGGGATCACTACGAGCAGTACTTC. Translation: CASSPGTGDHYEQYF.

This clone has more than one count but fewer than ten. The chain combines TRBV15 with TRBJ1-3, with D unresolved. Germline V CDR1 and CDR2: LNHNV, YYDKDF (reference sequence). The CDR3 loop spans 17 amino acids. V was shortened by 0 bases and J by 0 bases, with 12 bases between the two germline ends. The CDR3: CATSRDQHPISGNTIYF. The CDR3 region has the DNA TGTGCCACCAGCAGAGATCAACACCCCATCTCTGGAAACACCATATATTTT.

The chain joins TRBV18 to TRBJ2-7; D is uncertain. Trimming took off 3 bases at V and 5 bases at J, with 11 bases between the two ends. The CDR3 is 13 amino acids. From germline, CDR1 is KGHSH and CDR2 LQKENI. The CDR3 DNA reads as TGTGCCAGCTCACCCCCATTAGACCACGAGCAGTACTTC. Its protein product is CASSPPLDHEQYF.

The chain is built from TRBV6-5 and TRBJ2-2; D is ambiguous. The CDR3 has 14 residues. V dropped 6 bases and J dropped 6 bases, with 14 bases sitting between them. Germline V CDR1 and CDR2: MNHEY, SVGAGI. CDR3 sequence: CASSQPDPAGELFF. DNA for the CDR3: TGTGCCAGCAGCCAACCCGACCCCGCCGGGGAGCTGTTTTTT.

V gene TRBV2 combines with J gene TRBJ1-1; D gene unclear. The length of the CDR3 is 12 residues. V shed 11 bases and J shed 5 bases, with 15 bases lying between them. Germline loops: CDR1 SNHLY, CDR2 FYNNEI. The CDR3 DNA reads as TGTGCCTATAAGCCACCCGGGACTGAAGCTTTCTTT. Translation gives CAYKPPGTEAFF.

This chain joins TRBV28 and TRBJ2-1; 7 bases align to TRBD2. CDR1 MDHEN and CDR2 SYDVKM come from the germline V gene. The CDR3 runs 16 residues. V trimming: 5 bases; J trimming: 9 bases; junction bases outside the gene matches: 16. CDR3: CASSPPGRLKRGEQFF. CDR3 sequence (DNA): TGTGCCAGCAGTCCCCCGGGACGCCTCAAGCGGGGTGAGCAGTTCTTC.

This chain links TRBV7-9 with TRBJ2-1; D is ambiguous. Trimming stripped 1 base from V and 5 bases from J, with 12 bases between. The CDR3 consists of 15 residues. Germline V CDR1 and CDR2: SEHNR, FQNEAQ (reference sequence). CDR3 amino acids: CASSLGRIVNNEQFF. The CDR3 DNA sequence: TGTGCCAGCAGCTTAGGCAGGATCGTTAACAATGAGCAGTTCTTC. The complete variable domain, with remaining parts taken from reference TRBV7-9 and TRBJ2-1, reads DTGVSQNPRHKITKRGQNVTFRCDPISEHNRLYWYRQTLGQGPEFLTYFQNEAQLEKSRLLSDRFSAERPKGSFSTLEIQRTEQGDSAMYLCASSLGRIVNNEQFFGPGTRLTVL.

The chain combines TRBV12-5 with TRBJ2-1; 8 bases agree with TRBD2. Germline-derived CDR1 and CDR2 are LGHNT and FRNRAP. The length of the CDR3 is 16 residues. The ends lost 7 bases at V and 5 bases at J; junction bases unmatched: 13. The CDR3 DNA sequence: TGTGCTAGTGCCCCGGGGGGGGTAGCGGGAAACAATGAGCAGTTCTTC. Its translation is CASAPGGVAGNNEQFF.

In DNA, the CDR3 is TGCGCCAGCAGCTTGTTTCCAGACACCGGGACAGCGAACACCGGGGAGCTGTTTTTT. Amino acid sequence: CASSLFPDTGTANTGELFF. The chain recombines TRBV5-1 with TRBJ2-2; 7 bases are shared with TRBD1. The length of the CDR3 is 19 residues. V shed 1 base, J shed 0 bases, and the junction held 12 bases outside the gene matches. Germline lookup yields CDR1 SGHRS and CDR2 YFSETQ.

The rearrangement joins TRBV5-1 to TRBJ2-3, with D hard to call. The V end lost 1 base, the J end lost 4 bases, and 10 bases lay between the germline ends. Germline CDR1 reads SGHRS; CDR2 reads YFSETQ. This CDR3 spans 14 amino acids. As DNA, the CDR3 is TGCGCCAGCAGCTTGAGGCGAGTGGCAGATACGCAGTATTTT. It is translated as CASSLRRVADTQYF. Full variable domain (rest looked up from reference TRBV5-1 and TRBJ2-3): KAGVTQTPRYLIKTRGQQVTLSCSPISGHRSVSWYQQTPGQGLQFLFEYFSETQRNKGNFPGRFSGRQFSNSRSEMNVSTLELGDSALYLCASSLRRVADTQYFGPGTRLTVL.

Points on this clone: Other DNA sequences from this sample encode an identical CDR3 as well. This chain uses TRBV7-6 with TRBJ2-5; TRBD2 might be the D (5 bases). V was pared by 2 bases and J by 2 bases, with 9 bases between. The germline V gene encodes CDR1 SGHVS and CDR2 FNYEAQ. The CDR3 has 14 residues. The DNA of the CDR3 is TGTGCCAGCAGCTTACTAGCAGAACAAGAGACCCAGTACTTC. This sequence encodes CASSLLAEQETQYF.

J is TRBJ1-3 and V is TRBV11-2; D unclear. CDR1 SGHAT and CDR2 FQNNGV come from the germline V gene. This CDR3 contains 14 residues. Trimming cost V 1 base and J 0 bases, with 4 bases left between them. CDR3 DNA sequence: TGTGCCAGCAGCTTAGGGAACTCTGGAAACACCATATATTTT. Its translation: CASSLGNSGNTIYF.

The gene calls are TRBV11-2 and TRBJ1-1; D gene ambiguous. The V gene's germline CDR1 is SGHAT and CDR2 FQNNGV. The CDR3 has 12 residues. The V gene lost 5 bases and the J gene lost 3 bases, with 7 bases spanning the gap. The CDR3, as DNA: TGTGCCAGCAGCGTTTGGGACACTGAAGCTTTCTTT. Protein: CASSVWDTEAFF.

The chain uses TRBV28 and TRBJ2-2, with a tentative D call TRBD2 (7 bases). Germline CDR1 reads MDHEN; CDR2 reads SYDVKM. The CDR3 extends over 15 amino acids. V dropped 3 bases and J dropped 7 bases, with 15 bases sitting between them. CDR3 amino acids: CASSLFGGLFGELFF. Here the CDR3 DNA reads TGTGCCAGCAGTTTGTTCGGGGGGCTCTTCGGGGAGCTGTTTTTT. The full variable domain, in which reference TRBV28 and TRBJ2-2 provide the parts outside the CDR3, is DVKVTQSSRYLVKRTGEKVFLECVQDMDHENMFWYRQDPGLGLRLIYFSYDVKMKEKGDIPEGYSVSREKKERFSLILESASTNQTSMYLCASSLFGGLFGELFFGEGSRLTVL.

The V gene is TRBV6-4, the J gene TRBJ2-3, with 10 bases identical to TRBD2. V dropped 0 bases and J dropped 3; count of bases not matched to a gene: 0. This CDR3 is built from 15 residues. Germline values: CDR1 MRHNA, CDR2 SNTAGT. This CDR3 is CASSDSGLATDTQYF. DNA for the CDR3: TGTGCCAGCAGTGACTCGGGACTAGCGACAGATACGCAGTATTTT.

V and J are TRBV12-1 and TRBJ2-5. TRBV12-1 is a pseudogene segment. This CDR3 is 16 amino acids long. CDR3 sequence reads: CASSLDASGRQETQYF. In DNA form, the CDR3 reads TGTGCCAGCAGCTTAGATGCGTCTGGACGGCAAGAGACCCAGTACTTC.

The V call is TRBV27, the J call TRBJ2-1; TRBD2 aligns across 7 bases. Germline V gives CDR1 MNHEY, CDR2 SMNVEV (reference sequence). The CDR3 length is 17 residues. V lost 4 bases to trimming and J lost 5 bases; unmatched junction nucleotides: 14. CDR3 sequence reads: CASSSWLASGHHNEQFF. The CDR3 bases are TGTGCCAGCAGTTCGTGGTTGGCTAGCGGACACCACAATGAGCAGTTCTTC.